The 8 T cell receptor beta chains listed next were all sequenced from one sample in a study of CD8+CD57+ T cells in acquired aplastic anemia (dated by TCRdb to the late 2010s). Data came from an Illumina HiSeq 2000. Genomic DNA was used as template for profiling of TCR beta VDJ combinations and CDR3 sequences. The public reads were quality trimmed at Q25 with fastp and then assembled into clones with MiXCR by TCRdb, keeping productive beta chains. Each CDR3 protein gets just one entry, which takes the most common genes and DNA from the rows behind it. The table for this sample lists roughly 50,000 distinct CDR3 sequences; around 72% of them were counted only once. Around a third of the sample belongs to the ten largest clones. Material for sequencing was sorted CD4+, CD8+, or CD8+CD57+ T cells (not recorded which) from PBMCs. These receptors were obtained from a human donor in good health, serving as a control.

This clonotype was counted ten times or more. The chain links TRBV7-2 to TRBJ1-5; perhaps TRBD1 as D (5 bases). The CDR3 length is 14 residues. Trimming left V 4 bases short and J 5 bases short, with 12 bases between. The germline V gene encodes CDR1 SGHTA and CDR2 FQGNSA. CDR3 sequence: CASSSQGGDQPQHF. The CDR3 coding sequence is TGTGCCAGCAGCTCCCAGGGAGGGGATCAGCCCCAGCATTTT.

J is TRBJ2-1 and V is TRBV20-1; D unresolved. Trimming shortened V by 3 bases and J by 7 bases, and 22 bases separated the two germline ends. The germline V gene has CDR1 DFQATT and CDR2 SNEGSKA (reference sequence). The CDR3 runs to 16 residues. The CDR3 DNA sequence: TGCAGTGCTAGTAAGTACTCAGTCTCGAGCGTGAATGAGCAGTTCTTC. It is translated as CSASKYSVSSVNEQFF.

The V call is TRBV5-4, the J call TRBJ1-6; D perhaps matches TRBD1 (5 bases). CDR1 is SGHNT, CDR2 YYREEE, per germline (reference sequence). V was shortened by 4 bases and J by 7 bases, with 15 bases between the two germline ends. The CDR3 totals 15 residues. The chain's CDR3 is CASSLGGAGNSPLHF. The CDR3 nucleotides read TGTGCCAGCAGCCTCGGAGGGGCAGGGAATTCACCCCTCCACTTT.

The V gene is TRBV2, the J gene TRBJ1-6; 7 bases match TRBD1. The CDR3 is 15 amino acids. V lost 6 bases and J lost 7; bases outside the gene matches: 9. Germline CDR1 SNHLY, CDR2 FYNNEI. CDR3 in amino acids: CASRFRDRENSPLHF. CDR3 DNA sequence: TGTGCCAGCAGATTCAGAGACAGGGAAAATTCACCCCTCCACTTT.

The chain has TRBV24-1 and TRBJ2-3, with TRBD1 matching over 7 bases. The germline V gene has CDR1 KGHDR and CDR2 SFDVKD. The CDR3 loop spans 15 amino acids. The trim removed 2 bases at V and 2 bases at J, leaving 3 bases unmatched. CDR3: CATSDSGQVTDTQYF. CDR3 bases: TGTGCCACCAGTGATTCCGGACAGGTCACAGATACGCAGTATTTT.

V is TRBV2 and J is TRBJ1-5; 7 bases are shared with TRBD1. V trimming: 4 bases; J trimming: 6 bases; junction bases outside the gene matches: 6. Germline V gene sequence: CDR1 SNHLY, CDR2 FYNNEI. The CDR3 spans 14 residues. The DNA of the CDR3 is TGTGCCAGCAGTGCTTTGGCAGGGGGTCAGCCCCAGCATTTT. Protein: CASSALAGGQPQHF.

This clonotype occurred once. The chain uses TRBV19 and TRBJ1-2; 9 bases match TRBD1. Per germline, CDR1 LNHDA and CDR2 SQIVND (reference sequence). The CDR3 has 14 residues. Losses at the gene ends were 3 bases for V and 8 bases for J; bases not matched to a gene: 7. The CDR3 DNA sequence: TGTGCCAGTAGTATCGACAGGGGGGCGGGCGGCTACACCTTC. Translation gives CASSIDRGAGGYTF.

The gene calls are TRBV19 and TRBJ1-5; unclear D gene. The length of the CDR3 is 12 residues. Germline V lookup: CDR1 LNHDA, CDR2 SQIVND (reference sequence). V was cut by 4 bases and J by 5 bases, with 6 bases left in between. The CDR3 bases are TGTGCCAGTAGTAGTAGGGATCAGCCCCAGCATTTT. This translates into CASSSRDQPQHF.